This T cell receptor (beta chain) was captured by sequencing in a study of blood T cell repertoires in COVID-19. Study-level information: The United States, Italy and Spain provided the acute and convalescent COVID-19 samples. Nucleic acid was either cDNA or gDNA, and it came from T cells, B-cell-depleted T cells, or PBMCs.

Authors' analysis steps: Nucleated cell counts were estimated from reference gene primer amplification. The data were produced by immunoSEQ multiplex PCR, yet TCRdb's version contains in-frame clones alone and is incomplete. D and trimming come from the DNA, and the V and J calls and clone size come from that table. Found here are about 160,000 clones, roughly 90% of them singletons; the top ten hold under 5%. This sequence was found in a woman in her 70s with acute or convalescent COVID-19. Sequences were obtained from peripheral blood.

This CDR3 is CASSPRRGAECGANVLTF. The DNA for the CDR3 is TGTGCCAGCAGCCCTCGTCGCGGGGCCGAGTGTGGGGCCAACGTCCTGACTTTC. The chain couples TRBV3-1 (or the pseudogene TRBV3-2) to TRBJ2-6; D perhaps matches TRBD2 (6 bases). Looked up from germline, CDR1 is LGHDT and CDR2 is YNNKEL (reference sequence). CDR3 size: 18 residues. The ends were cut back, 4 bases at V and 3 bases at J, with 19 bases in the middle.